This is a list of T cell receptor beta chains from one sample in a study of blood T cell repertoires in COVID-19. TCRdb's table, derived via immunoSEQ multiplex PCR, lists solely in-frame clones and lacks some. The sample contains about 190,000 clones, 70% to 80% of which appear only once. Sequencing used PBMCs or T cells enriched from blood (not recorded which). The receptors shown here come from a woman aged 45-65 years who had recovered from COVID-19. Both conserved end residues are part of each CDR3. D genes are given only for firm matches. Clone size, where shown, is once, few, many, or a class for clones that have expanded.

d_gene: NA
abundance: once
v_gene: TRBV7-2
j_gene: TRBJ1-5
CDR3nt: TGTGCCAGCAGCTTAAATACAGGGAATGAGCCCCAGCATTTT
CDR3aa: CASSLNTGNEPQHF

d_gene: TRBD2
abundance: NA
v_gene: TRBV5-6
j_gene: TRBJ2-3
CDR3nt: TGTGCCAGCAGCCTAGCGGGAGCGGGCACAGATACGCAGTATTTT
CDR3aa: CASSLAGAGTDTQYF

d_gene: TRBD2
abundance: NA
v_gene: TRBV3-1/TRBV3-2
j_gene: TRBJ2-1
CDR3nt: TGTGCCAGCAGCCAAGGACTAGCGGGAGTGGAACAGTTCTTC
CDR3aa: CASSQGLAGVEQFF

d_gene: NA
abundance: NA
v_gene: TRBV3-1/TRBV3-2
j_gene: TRBJ1-1
CDR3nt: TGTGCCAGCAGAGGGGGTGGGAACACTGAAGCTTTCTTT
CDR3aa: CASRGGGNTEAFF

d_gene: TRBD2
abundance: NA
v_gene: TRBV9
j_gene: TRBJ2-3
CDR3nt: TGTGCCAGCAGCGTAGCAGCGGGAGGGCCAGATACGCAGTATTTT
CDR3aa: CASSVAAGGPDTQYF

d_gene: TRBD2
abundance: NA
v_gene: TRBV18
j_gene: TRBJ2-2
CDR3nt: TGTGCCAGCAATTTCCGGGAGGGAGCGAACACCGGGGAGCTGTTTTTT
CDR3aa: CASNFREGANTGELFF

d_gene: NA
abundance: once
v_gene: TRBV5-5
j_gene: TRBJ2-7
CDR3nt: TGTGCCAGCAGCTCGGCTCCCAATACAGGGAACGACGAGCAGTACTTC
CDR3aa: CASSSAPNTGNDEQYF

d_gene: NA
abundance: NA
v_gene: TRBV9
j_gene: TRBJ2-1
CDR3nt: TGTGCCAGCAGCCCCCGCGGCCAGTACAATGAGCAGTTCTTC
CDR3aa: CASSPRGQYNEQFF

d_gene: TRBD1
abundance: NA
v_gene: TRBV28
j_gene: TRBJ1-2
CDR3nt: TGTGCCAGCAGCCCCTCCGGAACAGGGGACTATGGCTACACCTTC
CDR3aa: CASSPSGTGDYGYTF

d_gene: NA
abundance: NA
v_gene: TRBV27
j_gene: TRBJ1-5
CDR3nt: TGTGCCAGCAGTTTATCAGGTCGGGGGGCCCATCAGCCCCAGCATTTT
CDR3aa: CASSLSGRGAHQPQHF

d_gene: TRBD2
abundance: NA
v_gene: TRBV5-6
j_gene: TRBJ2-7
CDR3nt: TGTGCCAGCAGCTTGACTAGCGGGAGACCCTACGAGCAGTACTTC
CDR3aa: CASSLTSGRPYEQYF

d_gene: NA
abundance: once
v_gene: TRBV12-5
j_gene: TRBJ2-1
CDR3nt: TGTGCTAGTGGTTTGGGGCAAGAGCGGCAGTTCTTC
CDR3aa: CASGLGQERQFF

d_gene: NA
abundance: once
v_gene: TRBV3-1/TRBV3-2
j_gene: TRBJ1-3
CDR3nt: TGTGCCAGCAGCCGGGCCCCGGACAGCCAAGGAAACACCATATATTTT
CDR3aa: CASSRAPDSQGNTIYF

d_gene: NA
abundance: NA
v_gene: TRBV15
j_gene: TRBJ1-1
CDR3nt: TGTGCCACCAGCAGAGATCTTATCCAGGGGACAACGGGCACTGAAGCTTTCTTT
CDR3aa: CATSRDLIQGTTGTEAFF

d_gene: TRBD1
abundance: NA
v_gene: TRBV2
j_gene: TRBJ1-6
CDR3nt: TGTGCCAGCAGGGGTTTAGGGACAGATAATTCACCCCTCCACTTT
CDR3aa: CASRGLGTDNSPLHF

d_gene: NA
abundance: NA
v_gene: TRBV7-9
j_gene: TRBJ1-1
CDR3nt: TGTGCCAGCAGCTCAATGGACCGGGGGAACACTGAAGCTTTCTTT
CDR3aa: CASSSMDRGNTEAFF

d_gene: TRBD2
abundance: NA
v_gene: TRBV4-3
j_gene: TRBJ2-1
CDR3nt: TGCGCCAGCAGCCAAGTTGTAGCGGGAGGGCCTAGGGGTGAGCAGTTCTTC
CDR3aa: CASSQVVAGGPRGEQFF

d_gene: NA
abundance: NA
v_gene: TRBV11-3
j_gene: TRBJ2-4
CDR3nt: TGTGCCAGCAGCACAGGGTTTGGAAACATTCAGTACTTC
CDR3aa: CASSTGFGNIQYF

d_gene: NA
abundance: NA
v_gene: TRBV3-1/TRBV3-2
j_gene: TRBJ2-5
CDR3nt: TGTGCCAGCAGCTCAGGACAGTCCCAAGAGACCCAGTACTTC
CDR3aa: CASSSGQSQETQYF

d_gene: NA
abundance: NA
v_gene: TRBV9
j_gene: TRBJ2-1
CDR3nt: TGTGCCAGCAGCGTAGCCGGGAATCTCTACAATGAGCAGTTCTTC
CDR3aa: CASSVAGNLYNEQFF

d_gene: NA
abundance: few
v_gene: TRBV28
j_gene: TRBJ1-1
CDR3nt: TGTGCCAGCAGTTCCCCTCCACCACAGGGCCGGTCAGCTTTCTTT
CDR3aa: CASSSPPPQGRSAFF

d_gene: TRBD1
abundance: NA
v_gene: TRBV30
j_gene: TRBJ1-2
CDR3nt: TGTGCCTGGAGCCCAGGGACAGTTCGGTTC
CDR3aa: CAWSPGTVRF

d_gene: NA
abundance: NA
v_gene: TRBV6-6
j_gene: TRBJ1-5
CDR3nt: TGTGCCAGCACTGAGGGAAGCCAGCCCCAGCATTTT
CDR3aa: CASTEGSQPQHF

d_gene: TRBD1
abundance: once
v_gene: TRBV28
j_gene: TRBJ2-7
CDR3nt: TGTGCCAGCAATACCGGGACAGGGGGTTCCTACGAGCAGTACTTC
CDR3aa: CASNTGTGGSYEQYF

d_gene: NA
abundance: NA
v_gene: TRBV9
j_gene: TRBJ2-3
CDR3nt: TGTGCCAGCAGCGGAACGCTAAGCGGCCTAGGCACAGATACGCAGTATTTT
CDR3aa: CASSGTLSGLGTDTQYF

d_gene: NA
abundance: NA
v_gene: TRBV5-6
j_gene: TRBJ2-3
CDR3nt: TGTGCCAGCAGCTTCTCTAGCTCCACCCGGCAGTATTTT
CDR3aa: CASSFSSSTRQYF

d_gene: NA
abundance: NA
v_gene: TRBV10-1
j_gene: TRBJ2-3
CDR3nt: TGCGCCAGCAGTGAGTCCCCGGGTCGGAGCACAGATACGCAGTATTTT
CDR3aa: CASSESPGRSTDTQYF

d_gene: NA
abundance: NA
v_gene: TRBV18
j_gene: TRBJ2-2
CDR3nt: TGTGCCAGCTCACCTGCGAGCACCGGGGAGCTGTTTTTT
CDR3aa: CASSPASTGELFF

d_gene: NA
abundance: NA
v_gene: TRBV28
j_gene: TRBJ1-1
CDR3nt: TGTGCCAGCAGTTCAACAGGGCTCTACACTGAAGCTTTCTTT
CDR3aa: CASSSTGLYTEAFF

d_gene: TRBD1
abundance: once
v_gene: TRBV7-2
j_gene: TRBJ2-5
CDR3nt: TGTGCCAGCAGCTTAGGACAGGGTGTTGAGACCCAGTACTTC
CDR3aa: CASSLGQGVETQYF

d_gene: TRBD2
abundance: NA
v_gene: TRBV6-5
j_gene: TRBJ2-4
CDR3nt: TGTGCCTATGCGGGGGGAGCCAAAAACATTCAGTACTTC
CDR3aa: CAYAGGAKNIQYF

d_gene: TRBD1
abundance: once
v_gene: TRBV18
j_gene: TRBJ1-1
CDR3nt: TGTGCCAGCTCACCCCGGACAGGGCAGAACACTGAAGCTTTCTTT
CDR3aa: CASSPRTGQNTEAFF

d_gene: TRBD1
abundance: once
v_gene: TRBV2
j_gene: TRBJ1-1
CDR3nt: TGTGCCAGCCCTCAACGACAGGGCATGAACACTGAAGCTTTCTTT
CDR3aa: CASPQRQGMNTEAFF

d_gene: TRBD1
abundance: NA
v_gene: TRBV29-1
j_gene: TRBJ1-2
CDR3nt: TGCAGCGTGTGGACAGGGATAAACTATGGCTACACCTTC
CDR3aa: CSVWTGINYGYTF